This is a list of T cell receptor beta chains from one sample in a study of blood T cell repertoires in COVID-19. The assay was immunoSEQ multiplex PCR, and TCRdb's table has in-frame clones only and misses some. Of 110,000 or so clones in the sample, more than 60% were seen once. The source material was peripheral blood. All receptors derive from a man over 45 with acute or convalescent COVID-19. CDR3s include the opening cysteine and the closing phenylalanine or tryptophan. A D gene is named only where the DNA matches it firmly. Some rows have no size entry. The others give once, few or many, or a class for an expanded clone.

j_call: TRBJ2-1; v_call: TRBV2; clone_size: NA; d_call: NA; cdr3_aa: CASSDSVSSYNEQFF; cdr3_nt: TGTGCCAGCAGTGACTCAGTAAGCTCCTACAATGAGCAGTTCTTC
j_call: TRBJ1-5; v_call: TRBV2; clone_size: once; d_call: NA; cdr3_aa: CASSDYGNQPQHF; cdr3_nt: TGTGCCAGCAGTGATTACGGGAATCAGCCCCAGCATTTT
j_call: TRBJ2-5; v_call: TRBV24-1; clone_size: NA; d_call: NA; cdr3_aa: CATSDSVAVETQYF; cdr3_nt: TGTGCCACCAGTGACTCAGTAGCGGTAGAGACCCAGTACTTC
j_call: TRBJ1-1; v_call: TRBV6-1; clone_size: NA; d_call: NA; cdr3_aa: CASSESARENTEAFF; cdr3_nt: TGTGCCAGCAGTGAATCTGCCAGGGAGAACACTGAAGCTTTCTTT
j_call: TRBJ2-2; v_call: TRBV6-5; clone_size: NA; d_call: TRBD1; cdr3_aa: CASSRQGTAPGELFF; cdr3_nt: TGTGCCAGCAGTCGACAGGGAACGGCCCCCGGGGAGCTGTTTTTT
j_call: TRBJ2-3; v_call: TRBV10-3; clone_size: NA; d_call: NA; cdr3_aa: CAISGIRGRDTDTQYF; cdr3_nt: TGTGCCATCAGTGGGATAAGGGGGCGGGACACAGATACGCAGTATTTT
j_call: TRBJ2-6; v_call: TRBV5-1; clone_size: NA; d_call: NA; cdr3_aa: CASSLTGLGANVLTF; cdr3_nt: TGCGCCAGCAGTCTCACAGGTCTTGGGGCCAACGTCCTGACTTTC
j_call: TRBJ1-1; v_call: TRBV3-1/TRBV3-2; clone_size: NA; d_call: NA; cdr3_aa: CASSLGHLNTEAFF; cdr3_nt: TGTGCCAGCAGCCTGGGACACCTGAACACTGAAGCTTTCTTT
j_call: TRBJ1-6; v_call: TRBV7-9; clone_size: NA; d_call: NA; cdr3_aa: CASSLDRPTATNSPLHF; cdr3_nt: TGTGCCAGCAGCTTAGACCGACCGACAGCTACTAATTCACCCCTCCACTTT
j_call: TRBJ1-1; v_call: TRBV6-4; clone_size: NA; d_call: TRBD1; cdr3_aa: CASSDSRQGATEAFF; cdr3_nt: TGTGCCAGCAGTGACTCGAGACAGGGGGCCACTGAAGCTTTCTTT
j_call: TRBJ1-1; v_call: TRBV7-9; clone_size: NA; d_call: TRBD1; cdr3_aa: CASSAPGTVTTEAFF; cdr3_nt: TGTGCCAGCAGCGCCCCCGGGACAGTGACGACTGAAGCTTTCTTT
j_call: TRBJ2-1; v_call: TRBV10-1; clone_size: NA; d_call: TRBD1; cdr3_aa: CASSEASGQASYNEQFF; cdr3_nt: TGCGCCAGCAGTGAAGCTAGTGGACAGGCCTCCTACAATGAGCAGTTCTTC
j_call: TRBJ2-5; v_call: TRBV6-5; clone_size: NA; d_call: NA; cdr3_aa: CASSLRQQETQYF; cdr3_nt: TGTGCCAGCAGTCTCCGACAGCAAGAGACCCAGTACTTC
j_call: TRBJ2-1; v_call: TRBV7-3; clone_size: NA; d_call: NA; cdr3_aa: CASSPSGAYNEQFF; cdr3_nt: TGTGCCAGCAGCCCTTCGGGGGCCTACAATGAGCAGTTCTTC
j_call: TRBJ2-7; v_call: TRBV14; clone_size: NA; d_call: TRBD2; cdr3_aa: CASSRIAGVRDEQYF; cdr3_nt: TGTGCCAGCAGCCGTATAGCGGGAGTTCGCGACGAGCAGTACTTC
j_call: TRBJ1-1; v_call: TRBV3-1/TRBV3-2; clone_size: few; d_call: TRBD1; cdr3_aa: CASSPGTGIWTEAFF; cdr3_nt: TGTGCCAGCAGCCCCGGGACAGGGATATGGACTGAAGCTTTCTTT
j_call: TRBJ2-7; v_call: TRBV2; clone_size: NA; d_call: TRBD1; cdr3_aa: CASRDRADEQYF; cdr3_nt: TGTGCCAGCAGGGACAGGGCCGACGAGCAGTACTTC
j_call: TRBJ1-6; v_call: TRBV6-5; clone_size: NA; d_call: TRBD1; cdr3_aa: CASRLPGQRNSPLHF; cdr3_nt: TGTGCCAGCAGACTCCCGGGACAGAGGAATTCACCCCTCCACTTT